This T cell receptor (beta chain) was documented in a study of T cells after yellow fever vaccination. TCRdb analysed the 5' RACE reads with MiXCR anew, one entry per CDR3 protein. The table shows 150,000 to 200,000 distinct CDR3 sequences, with roughly 8.8% occurring only once. This clonotype was counted between two and nine times. Trimming removed 3 bases from V and 5 bases from J, with 13 bases in between. CDR1 DFQATT and CDR2 SNEGSKA come from the germline V gene (reference sequence). The CDR3 covers 13 residues. This chain links TRBV20-1 with TRBJ2-5, with a weak D call TRBD2 (5 bases). This clonotype originated in a man between 18 and 29 years old who received the YFV17D yellow fever vaccine. The source material was CD8+ T cells sorted from PBMCs, sampled 45 days after the yellow fever booster vaccination. CDR3 residues: CSARSWQRETQYF. Here the CDR3 DNA reads TGCAGTGCTAGGAGTTGGCAGCGGGAGACCCAGTACTTC.